This T cell receptor (beta chain) was documented in a study of T cells expressing NK-cell markers. Across the study: Sequencing covered eight donors, seven HCMV-seropositive and one seronegative.

Study-wide results and limits: Several donors' CD3+CD56-NKG2C+ cells were dominated by the same clonotypes.

Per germline, CDR1 LNHNV and CDR2 YYDKDF (reference sequence). This CDR3 is built from 15 residues. On this clonotype: Its target is not known.

Following a re-call of the 5' RACE reads, TCRdb has one entry per CDR3 protein and lacks DNA. The sample totals roughly 390,000 distinct CDR3 sequences. The chain uses TRBV15 and TRBJ1-1. Sequencing used blood T cells: a sorted CD56 or NKG2C T cell subset, CD4+ or CD8+ T cells, or bulk PBMC T cells (not recorded which). This clonotype originated in a man aged 18-70 years in good health. CDR3 in amino acids: CATSRVSRMNTEAFF.